These T cell receptor beta chains were read from a single sample in a study of blood T cell repertoires in COVID-19. Generated by immunoSEQ multiplex PCR, the TCRdb table keeps only in-frame clones and is missing some. The data contain 200,000 to 250,000 clones, more than 75% of them singletons. Material for sequencing was peripheral blood. Receptor source: an elderly woman with COVID-19, enrolled during active disease. Each CDR3 is given with its conserved first and last residue. D genes are given only for firm matches.

cdr3_nt: TGTGCCAGCTCACTCCTCGAGGGGAGGGGTGAAAAACTGTTTTTT
cdr3_aa: CASSLLEGRGEKLFF
d_call: -
v_call: TRBV18
j_call: TRBJ1-4

cdr3_nt: TGCGCCAGCAGCCCAGGACAGGACTATCGTGGCTACACCTTC
cdr3_aa: CASSPGQDYRGYTF
d_call: TRBD1
v_call: TRBV4-1
j_call: TRBJ1-2

cdr3_nt: TGTGCCAGCAGTTTAGCCGCCAGGCCGATCCCCTACGAGCAGTACTTC
cdr3_aa: CASSLAARPIPYEQYF
d_call: -
v_call: TRBV28
j_call: TRBJ2-7

cdr3_nt: TGTGCCAGTAGTATAGGAGGCGGCTTCGGAGCTTTCTTT
cdr3_aa: CASSIGGGFGAFF
d_call: -
v_call: TRBV19
j_call: TRBJ1-1

cdr3_nt: TGTGCCAGCAGCTCCCGTGTGGGGGCTTTGAACACTGAAGCTTTCTTT
cdr3_aa: CASSSRVGALNTEAFF
d_call: -
v_call: TRBV7-9
j_call: TRBJ1-1

cdr3_nt: TGTGCCAGTAGTATCCCAGGTAGCAATCAGCCCCAGCATTTT
cdr3_aa: CASSIPGSNQPQHF
d_call: -
v_call: TRBV19
j_call: TRBJ1-5

cdr3_nt: TGTGCCAGCAGCTCCGGAGAGACCCAGTACTTC
cdr3_aa: CASSSGETQYF
d_call: -
v_call: TRBV7-2
j_call: TRBJ2-5

cdr3_nt: TGCAGTGCTAGTAGCGAGGATACGCAGTATTTT
cdr3_aa: CSASSEDTQYF
d_call: -
v_call: TRBV20-1
j_call: TRBJ2-3

cdr3_nt: TGCGCCAGCAGCTTGGCCCCGACAGGGACCGGGGAGCTGTTTTTT
cdr3_aa: CASSLAPTGTGELFF
d_call: TRBD1
v_call: TRBV5-1
j_call: TRBJ2-2

cdr3_nt: TGTGCCAGCTCACCAGGGGGCGGGAACACTGAAGCTTTCTTT
cdr3_aa: CASSPGGGNTEAFF
d_call: -
v_call: TRBV18
j_call: TRBJ1-1

cdr3_nt: TGTGCCAGCAGCCCTCGTAGTGGGCGCGGGGAGACCCAGTACTTC
cdr3_aa: CASSPRSGRGETQYF
d_call: -
v_call: TRBV11-3
j_call: TRBJ2-5

cdr3_nt: TGTGCCAGCAGTGGAGACTACAATGAGCAGTTCTTC
cdr3_aa: CASSGDYNEQFF
d_call: -
v_call: TRBV12-3/TRBV12-4
j_call: TRBJ2-1

cdr3_nt: TGCGCCAGCAGCTTGGGAGCGGGGGGCACAGATACGCAGTATTTT
cdr3_aa: CASSLGAGGTDTQYF
d_call: TRBD2
v_call: TRBV5-1
j_call: TRBJ2-3

cdr3_nt: TGCGCCAGCAGTTACCCTACAGGGAGCTCCTACGAGCAGTACTTC
cdr3_aa: CASSYPTGSSYEQYF
d_call: -
v_call: TRBV5-1
j_call: TRBJ2-7

cdr3_nt: TGTGCCAGCAGCCCCTATGGGGCCTCGAAGGGCTACACCTTC
cdr3_aa: CASSPYGASKGYTF
d_call: -
v_call: TRBV7-3
j_call: TRBJ1-2

cdr3_nt: TGCAGCGTTGACAGGCAGGGGGGAGCAGATACGCAGTATTTT
cdr3_aa: CSVDRQGGADTQYF
d_call: -
v_call: TRBV29-1
j_call: TRBJ2-3

cdr3_nt: TGTGCCAGCAGTAACTCCAGAGGGCTTCCTGGAAACACCATATATTTT
cdr3_aa: CASSNSRGLPGNTIYF
d_call: -
v_call: TRBV27
j_call: TRBJ1-3

cdr3_nt: TGTGCCTGGAAGACAGGGCGAAACACTGAAGCTTTCTTT
cdr3_aa: CAWKTGRNTEAFF
d_call: TRBD1
v_call: TRBV30
j_call: TRBJ1-1

cdr3_nt: TGTGCCAGCGGGACACAATTTTTAAACTATGGCTACACCTTC
cdr3_aa: CASGTQFLNYGYTF
d_call: -
v_call: TRBV28
j_call: TRBJ1-2

cdr3_nt: TGTGCCAGCAGCGGACAGGGCGGCACAGATACGCAGTATTTT
cdr3_aa: CASSGQGGTDTQYF
d_call: TRBD1
v_call: TRBV7-2
j_call: TRBJ2-3

cdr3_nt: TGTGCCAGCCGACTAGCGGGGGGCCGTGAGCAGTTCTTC
cdr3_aa: CASRLAGGREQFF
d_call: TRBD2
v_call: TRBV3-1/TRBV3-2
j_call: TRBJ2-1